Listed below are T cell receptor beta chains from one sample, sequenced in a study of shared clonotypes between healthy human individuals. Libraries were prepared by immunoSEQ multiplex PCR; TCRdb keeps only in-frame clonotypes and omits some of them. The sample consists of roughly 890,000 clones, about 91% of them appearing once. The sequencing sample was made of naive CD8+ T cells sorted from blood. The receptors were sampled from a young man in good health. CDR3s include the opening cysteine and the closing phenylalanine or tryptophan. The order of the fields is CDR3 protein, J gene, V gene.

CASSWTGGWGEQYF TRBJ2-7 TRBV28
CASSLEQGARNEQFF TRBJ2-1 TRBV5-1
CASKGSGADTGELFF TRBJ2-2 TRBV2
CASSFRIDRGYGYTF TRBJ1-2 TRBV5-8
CASSPPLRNHEQYF TRBJ2-7 TRBV18
CASSAGKGDYEQYF TRBJ2-7 TRBV19
CSALYQETQYF TRBJ2-5 TRBV29-1
CASSYLKDLGAPMNTEAFF TRBJ1-1 TRBV7-9
CASSLGAGGHYEQYF TRBJ2-7 TRBV5-6
CATSSSDSGGLHEQYF TRBJ2-7 TRBV15
CASSIMASGTYEQYF TRBJ2-7 TRBV19
CASSLRGPYEQYF TRBJ2-7 TRBV7-9